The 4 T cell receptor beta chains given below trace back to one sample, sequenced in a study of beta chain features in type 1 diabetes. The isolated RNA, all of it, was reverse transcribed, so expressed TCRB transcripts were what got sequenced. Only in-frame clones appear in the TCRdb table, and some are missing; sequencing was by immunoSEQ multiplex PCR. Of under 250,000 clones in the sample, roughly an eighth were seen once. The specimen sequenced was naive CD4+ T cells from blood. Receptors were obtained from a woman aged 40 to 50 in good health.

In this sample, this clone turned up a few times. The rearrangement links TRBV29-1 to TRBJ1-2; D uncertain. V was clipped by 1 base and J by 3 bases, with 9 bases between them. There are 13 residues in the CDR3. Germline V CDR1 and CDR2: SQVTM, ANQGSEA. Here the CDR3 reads CSVEGANDYGYTF. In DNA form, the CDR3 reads TGCAGCGTTGAAGGAGCCAACGACTATGGCTACACCTTC.

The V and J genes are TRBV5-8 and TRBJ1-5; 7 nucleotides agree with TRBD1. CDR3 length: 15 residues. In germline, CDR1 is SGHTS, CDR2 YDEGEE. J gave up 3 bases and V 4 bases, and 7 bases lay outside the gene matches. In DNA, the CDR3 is TGTGCCAGCAGCCTCGGACAGGATCACAATCAGCCCCAGCATTTT. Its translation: CASSLGQDHNQPQHF.

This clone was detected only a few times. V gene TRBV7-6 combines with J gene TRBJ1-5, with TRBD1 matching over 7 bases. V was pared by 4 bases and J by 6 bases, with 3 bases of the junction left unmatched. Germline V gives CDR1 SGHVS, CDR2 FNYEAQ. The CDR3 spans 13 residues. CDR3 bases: TGTGCCAGCAGCTCCCAGGGGGGTCAGCCCCAGCATTTT. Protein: CASSSQGGQPQHF.

The CDR3 sequence: CASSLVSALAGIWQETQYF. The CDR3 DNA follows: TGTGCCAGCAGCTTAGTTTCGGCGCTAGCGGGGATTTGGCAAGAGACCCAGTACTTC. V gene TRBV7-8 combines with J gene TRBJ2-5, with TRBD2 matching 9 bases. CDR3 length: 19 amino acids. The trim removed 1 base at V and 2 bases at J, leaving 14 bases unmatched. Per the germline V gene, CDR1 is SGHVS and CDR2 is FQNEAQ.